The entry below describes one TCR beta chain. This sample was taken from a study of blood T cells in healthy people across ages. A second PCR of 7 to 11 cycles used a sample-barcoded 5' primer and a J-beta primer mix. TCRdb independently ran MiXCR on the 5' RACE reads; one entry per CDR3 protein. This sample has 800,000 to 1,000,000 distinct CDR3 sequences, with 48% found just once. The germline CDR1 and CDR2 sequences are DFQATT and SNEGSKA (reference sequence). This CDR3 is 13 amino acids long. The V gene lost 2 bases and the J gene lost 5 bases, with 12 bases spanning the gap. J is TRBJ1-1 and V is TRBV20-1, with D possibly being TRBD1 (6 bases). What was sequenced was blood. The origin of this receptor is a young man in good health. In DNA form, the CDR3 reads TGCAGTGCTAGACTGGGGGCAGTTACTGAAGCTTTCTTT. It codes for CSARLGAVTEAFF.